This passage covers 19 T cell receptor beta chains from one sample sequenced in a study of blood T cell repertoires in COVID-19. Generated by immunoSEQ multiplex PCR, the TCRdb table keeps only in-frame clones and is missing some. The sample records fewer than 150,000 clones, around 85% being singletons. Sample: peripheral blood. The receptors were gathered from a middle-aged man with acute or convalescent COVID-19.

This chain links TRBV5-1 with TRBJ1-1, with a tentative D call TRBD1 (6 bases). The V gene's germline CDR1 is SGHRS and CDR2 YFSETQ. This CDR3 has 14 amino acids. The V end lost 7 bases, the J end lost 0 bases, and 13 bases lay between the germline ends. CDR3 coding DNA: TGCGCCAGCGGGACCGGGACACTGAACACTGAAGCTTTCTTT. Its translation: CASGTGTLNTEAFF.

The chain combines TRBV5-1 with TRBJ1-6; 7 bases match TRBD1. V was pared by 4 bases and J by 9 bases, with 13 bases of the junction left unmatched. Germline V CDR1 and CDR2: SGHRS, YFSETQ. The CDR3 is 16 amino acids. In DNA, the CDR3 is TGCGCCAGCAGCCTCTCGACAGGGTGGGCAAGTTCACCCCTCCACTTT. Protein sequence: CASSLSTGWASSPLHF.

This clone was seen a single time. The rearrangement uses TRBV6-5 and TRBJ1-2; 8 nucleotides agree with TRBD1. Per germline, CDR1 MNHEY and CDR2 SVGAGI. Losses at the gene ends were 6 bases for V and 7 bases for J; bases not matched to a gene: 7. This CDR3 region has 13 residues. For the CDR3, the DNA is TGTGCCAGCAGGGACAGGGAGGGAAGTGGCTACACCTTC. Translating it yields CASRDREGSGYTF.

This clone turned up a few times. The chain employs TRBV2 and TRBJ1-2; 11 nucleotides align to TRBD1. Losses at the gene ends were 4 bases for V and 4 bases for J; bases not matched to a gene: 2. From germline, CDR1 is SNHLY and CDR2 FYNNEI. This CDR3 contains 14 residues. The CDR3: CASSGDRGGYGYTF. Here the CDR3 DNA reads TGTGCCAGCAGTGGGGACAGGGGGGGCTATGGCTACACCTTC.

The V call is TRBV19, the J call TRBJ2-3; 7 positions match TRBD2. The CDR3 extends over 16 amino acids. The germline V gene has CDR1 LNHDA and CDR2 SQIVND (reference sequence). Losses at the gene ends were 6 bases for V and 0 bases for J; bases not matched to a gene: 9. Here the CDR3 reads CASSLKGRGSTDTQYF. The CDR3 DNA follows: TGTGCCAGTAGCTTAAAGGGGCGGGGGAGCACAGATACGCAGTATTTT. Full variable domain (remainder filled in from reference TRBV19 and TRBJ2-3): DGGITQSPKYLFRKEGQNVTLSCEQNLNHDAMYWYRQDPGQGLRLIYYSQIVNDFQKGDIAEGYSVSREKKESFPLTVTSAQKNPTAFYLCASSLKGRGSTDTQYFGPGTRLTVL.

The chain combines TRBV4-2 with TRBJ1-2, with D possibly TRBD1 on 5 matching bases. This CDR3 region has 14 residues. CDR1 and CDR2 (germline): LGHNA, YNFKEQ. V was cut by 5 bases and J by 8 bases, with 18 bases left in between. The CDR3 sequence is CASSLETKGHGYTF. The CDR3 region has the DNA TGTGCCAGCAGCTTGGAAACAAAGGGGCACGGCTACACCTTC.

The count of this clone is one. The V gene is TRBV7-2, the J gene TRBJ2-3; D may be TRBD1 (5 bases). This CDR3 spans 13 amino acids. V was trimmed by 5 bases and J by 3 bases, leaving 9 bases between them. Germline CDR1 reads SGHTA; CDR2 reads FQGNSA. CDR3 DNA: TGTGCCAGCAGCCGACAGCAAACAGATACGCAGTATTTT. Protein: CASSRQQTDTQYF.

CDR3 DNA: TGTGCCAGCAGTGAATCGCGGATGTGGGCTGAAGCTTTCTTT. Translated: CASSESRMWAEAFF. This rearrangement joins TRBV2 to TRBJ1-1; D call uncertain. Trimming stripped 2 bases from V and 6 bases from J, with 13 bases between. The CDR3 totals 14 residues. Germline V gives CDR1 SNHLY, CDR2 FYNNEI.

The chain links TRBV9 to TRBJ1-1; D gene ambiguous. Trimming cost V 0 bases and J 1 base, with 4 bases left between them. CDR3 length: 13 residues. CDR1 SGDLS and CDR2 YYNGEE come from the germline V gene. The DNA of the CDR3 is TGTGCCAGCAGCGTAGCCCAGAACACTGAAGCTTTCTTT. It translates to CASSVAQNTEAFF.

The V call is TRBV19, the J call TRBJ2-3; 9 bases agree with TRBD1. CDR3 size: 15 residues. Trimming took 5 bases from V and 4 from J; bases not matched to a gene: 7. CDR1 is LNHDA and CDR2 is SQIVND in the germline V gene (reference sequence). The CDR3 coding sequence is TGTGCCAGTAGTCCTAGACAGGGGGTAGCAGATACGCAGTATTTT. Its translation is CASSPRQGVADTQYF.

The genes are TRBV5-8 and TRBJ2-1, with D hard to call. The CDR3 runs 15 residues. Looked up from germline, CDR1 is SGHTS and CDR2 is YDEGEE. V was cut by 0 bases and J by 0 bases, with 7 bases left in between. The CDR3 here is CASSLGISSYNEQFF. The CDR3 DNA is TGTGCCAGCAGCTTGGGTATTAGCTCCTACAATGAGCAGTTCTTC.

The chain links TRBV3-1 (or the pseudogene TRBV3-2) to TRBJ1-2; TRBD1 agrees at 7 bases. This CDR3 has 12 residues. Losses at the gene ends were 2 bases for V and 10 bases for J; bases not matched to a gene: 4. Germline lookup yields CDR1 LGHDT and CDR2 YNNKEL (reference sequence). Written as DNA, the CDR3 is TGTGCCAGCAGCCAAAGGGGGCCCCACTACACCTTC. Translating it yields CASSQRGPHYTF.

The chain carries TRBV7-2 and TRBJ1-2; maybe TRBD1 (5 bases). Germline CDR1 reads SGHTA; CDR2 reads FQGNSA. The CDR3 sequence is 17 residues long. Trimming stripped 1 base from V and 4 bases from J, with 19 bases between. CDR3 loop: CASSLEGARLPGYGYTF. CDR3 DNA sequence: TGTGCCAGCAGCTTAGAAGGGGCGCGACTGCCGGGCTATGGCTACACCTTC. The variable domain in full, completed from reference TRBV7-2 and TRBJ1-2, reads GAGVSQSPSNKVTEKGKDVELRCDPISGHTALYWYRQSLGQGLEFLIYFQGNSAPDKSGLPSDRFSAERTGGSVSTLTIQRTQQEDSAVYLCASSLEGARLPGYGYTFGSGTRLTVV.

The V and J genes are TRBV20-1 and TRBJ1-1; D is possibly TRBD1 (5 bases). This CDR3 spans 14 amino acids. Germline lookup yields CDR1 DFQATT and CDR2 SNEGSKA (reference sequence). V was cut by 3 bases and J by 2 bases, with 13 bases left in between. CDR3 sequence: CSASRAGINTEAFF. CDR3 bases: TGCAGTGCTAGTAGGGCAGGGATTAACACTGAAGCTTTCTTT.

The chain has TRBV3-1 (or the pseudogene TRBV3-2) and TRBJ1-1, with D possibly TRBD1 on 6 matching bases. The CDR3 runs 14 residues. Deletions cut 2 bases from V and 2 bases from J, with 9 bases between. Germline V lookup: CDR1 LGHDT, CDR2 YNNKEL (reference sequence). The CDR3: CASSQRGGNTEAFF. In DNA form, the CDR3 reads TGTGCCAGCAGCCAAAGGGGGGGAAACACTGAAGCTTTCTTT.

This sequence joins TRBV7-6 and TRBJ1-1; D uncertain. CDR1 and CDR2 from the germline V gene are SGHVS and FNYEAQ. V was cut by 1 base and J by 6 bases, with 18 bases left in between. The CDR3 contains 16 residues. CDR3 protein: CASSLGGWEARAEAFF. In nucleotides, the CDR3 is TGTGCCAGCAGCTTAGGGGGATGGGAAGCGAGGGCTGAAGCTTTCTTT.

In this sample, this clone turned up once. This chain uses TRBV9 with TRBJ1-1; D perhaps matches TRBD1 (5 bases). Germline V gene data show CDR1 as SGDLS and CDR2 as YYNGEE. The CDR3 is 16 residues long. V lost 1 base and J lost 0, with 13 bases in between. The CDR3: CASSVQGTLLNTEAFF. CDR3 DNA sequence: TGTGCCAGCAGCGTACAGGGAACCCTCCTGAACACTGAAGCTTTCTTT.

The rearrangement joins TRBV19 to TRBJ1-3; TRBD1 is a possible D gene (5 bases). V lost 4 bases to trimming and J lost 4 bases, with 11 bases between them. The CDR3 length is 14 residues. CDR1 is LNHDA and CDR2 is SQIVND in the germline V gene (reference sequence). The CDR3 DNA reads as TGTGCCAGTAGTAACTTTGACAGCGGAAACACCATATATTTT. This translates into CASSNFDSGNTIYF. Together with reference TRBV19 and TRBJ1-3, the CDR3 gives the full variable domain: DGGITQSPKYLFRKEGQNVTLSCEQNLNHDAMYWYRQDPGQGLRLIYYSQIVNDFQKGDIAEGYSVSREKKESFPLTVTSAQKNPTAFYLCASSNFDSGNTIYFGEGSWLTVV.

This clone was observed many times. This CDR3 reads CASSRMNGGQPQHF. DNA for the CDR3: TGTGCCAGCAGCCGGATGAACGGGGGTCAGCCCCAGCATTTT. This chain connects TRBV3-1 (or the pseudogene TRBV3-2) to TRBJ1-5, with D perhaps TRBD1 (5 bases). Trimming cost V 4 bases and J 6 bases, with 13 bases left between them. The V gene's germline CDR1 is LGHDT and CDR2 YNNKEL (reference sequence). The CDR3 covers 14 residues.